Below are 2 T cell receptor beta chains sequenced from a single sample in a study of cytomegalovirus exposure and HLA in healthy donors. PCR employed 60 Vbeta and 13 Jbeta primers. Clones were read by immunoSEQ multiplex PCR, and TCRdb kept only the in-frame ones, dropping some. The data show about 160,000 clones, roughly 85% seen once. The sequencing sample was made of PBMCs. These receptor sequences come from a woman under 40 in good health and CMV-seronegative.

V is TRBV5-8 and J is TRBJ2-3, with 9 bases fitting TRBD1. CDR3 length equals 17 residues. Germline loops: CDR1 SGHTS, CDR2 YDEGEE. The V gene end was trimmed by 0 bases and the J gene end by 3 bases; junction bases not matched to a gene: 8. CDR3 loop: CASSLGDRDFGTDTQYF. The CDR3 coding sequence is TGTGCCAGCAGCTTGGGGGACAGGGATTTTGGGACAGATACGCAGTATTTT.

This clone appeared a few times. This chain joins TRBV6-1 and TRBJ2-3; 9 positions match TRBD2. V lost 4 bases, J lost 6 bases, and 2 bases stayed unmatched. The germline gives CDR1 MNHNS, CDR2 SASEGT. The CDR3 loop spans 13 amino acids. Here the CDR3 DNA reads TGTGCCAGCAGTGTTCTAGCGGGGGATACGCAGTATTTT. As protein: CASSVLAGDTQYF.